This entry lists 11 T cell receptor beta chains sequenced from one sample in a study of blood T cell repertoires in COVID-19. TCRdb's copy holds only in-frame clones and misses some; the assay was immunoSEQ multiplex PCR. The sample records about 150,000 clones, almost 85% being singletons. The sample taken for sequencing was peripheral blood. Receptors were obtained from a human donor with acute or convalescent COVID-19. The donor label of this sample is uncertain.

The rearrangement uses TRBV4-1 and TRBJ2-3; 9 nucleotides agree with TRBD2. Germline CDR1 reads MGHRA; CDR2 reads YSYEKL. The CDR3 covers 19 residues. V was clipped by 5 bases and J by 0 bases; unmatched bases: 15. The CDR3 DNA reads as TGCGCCAGCAGCGGAGATGGGTCTAGCGGGGCCCTGAGCACAGATACGCAGTATTTT. Residues: CASSGDGSSGALSTDTQYF.

The J gene is TRBJ1-2, the V gene TRBV6-5, with TRBD1 matching over 8 bases. Germline V lookup: CDR1 MNHEY, CDR2 SVGAGI. After removal of 10 bases from V and 3 bases from J, the junction contained 13 bases not matched to a gene. CDR3 length equals 15 residues. CDR3 DNA sequence: TGTGCCACCCAACGGGGCCAGGGGGCCTACTATGGCTACACCTTC. Protein sequence: CATQRGQGAYYGYTF.

This clone was counted only a few times. One end of the junction is discordant with germline, which a read error may explain. The chain carries TRBV10-3 and TRBJ2-7, with D unclear. CDR3 length: 12 amino acids. The V gene's germline CDR1 is ENHRY and CDR2 SYGVKD. Here the CDR3 reads CAISEGSRHVDF. The CDR3 region has the DNA TGTGCCATCAGTGAGGGCAGCCGACACGTCGACTTC.

The genes are TRBV5-6 and TRBJ1-5; D remains ambiguous. Germline CDR1 SGHDT, CDR2 YYEEEE. Trimming cost V 0 bases and J 7 bases, with 8 bases left between them. The CDR3 is 13 residues long. CDR3 sequence (DNA): TGTGCCAGCAGCTTGGATACGGGGCAGCCCCAGCATTTT. This translates into CASSLDTGQPQHF.

The rearrangement joins TRBV28 to TRBJ1-5; D uncertain. The CDR3 length is 14 residues. The V and J ends lost 6 bases and 4 bases respectively, with 13 bases between them. Germline loops: CDR1 MDHEN, CDR2 SYDVKM. The CDR3 DNA sequence: TGTGCCAGCAGCCATGAGGGCTTGAATCAGCCCCAGCATTTT. Translation gives CASSHEGLNQPQHF.

This clone was seen just once. The chain has TRBV6-5 and TRBJ1-2, with D tentatively TRBD1 (6 bases). The CDR3 has 13 amino acids. Trimming took 2 bases from V and 9 from J, leaving 13 bases between them. CDR1 and CDR2 (germline): MNHEY, SVGAGI. DNA for the CDR3: TGTGCCAGCAGTTACCAGGGGAGGGGTAGCTACACCTTC. Protein sequence: CASSYQGRGSYTF.

The gene calls are TRBV19 and TRBJ1-2; D is ambiguous. The CDR3 consists of 13 residues. Germline V gives CDR1 LNHDA, CDR2 SQIVND (reference sequence). Trimming cost V 5 bases and J 4 bases, with 11 bases left between them. The CDR3 sequence is CASSPREGYGYTF. The CDR3 DNA reads TGTGCCAGTAGTCCCCGGGAAGGCTATGGCTACACCTTC.

This clone appeared a few times. This chain joins TRBV21-1 and TRBJ1-5; the D call TRBD1 from the table was never checked on the DNA. TRBV21-1 is assigned pseudogene status. The CDR3 sequence is 20 residues long. The CDR3 nucleotides are TGTGCCAGCAGCAAGTGGGCGGACAGGGGGCAGAGGGATAGCAATCAGCCCCAGCATTTT. Translating it yields CASSKWADRGQRDSNQPQHF.

V usage is TRBV5-4 and J usage is TRBJ1-2; D unclear. The length of the CDR3 is 16 residues. CDR1 is SGHNT, CDR2 YYREEE, per germline (reference sequence). V gave up 1 base and J gave up 3 bases, with 16 bases separating them. CDR3 sequence: CASSLWSRRTHYGYTF. In DNA form, the CDR3 reads TGTGCCAGCAGCTTGTGGAGCCGACGAACACACTATGGCTACACCTTC.

The rearrangement links TRBV4-2 to TRBJ1-4; no definite D call. This CDR3 is built from 14 residues. Germline CDR1 reads LGHNA; CDR2 reads YNFKEQ. With 1 base removed from V and 6 bases from J, the gap between germline ends came to 9 bases. DNA for the CDR3: TGTGCCAGCAGCCAAGGTCCGGGAGATGAAAAACTGTTTTTT. Translating gives CASSQGPGDEKLFF.

V gene TRBV5-4 combines with J gene TRBJ2-3, with 13 positions matching TRBD2. The ends lost 3 bases at V and 1 base at J; junction bases unmatched: 14. The germline gives CDR1 SGHNT, CDR2 YYREEE (reference sequence). The CDR3 totals 20 residues. This CDR3 is CASSSQTSGGIYPRTDTQYF. CDR3 DNA sequence: TGTGCCAGCAGCTCCCAGACTAGCGGGGGGATCTATCCTCGCACAGATACGCAGTATTTT.